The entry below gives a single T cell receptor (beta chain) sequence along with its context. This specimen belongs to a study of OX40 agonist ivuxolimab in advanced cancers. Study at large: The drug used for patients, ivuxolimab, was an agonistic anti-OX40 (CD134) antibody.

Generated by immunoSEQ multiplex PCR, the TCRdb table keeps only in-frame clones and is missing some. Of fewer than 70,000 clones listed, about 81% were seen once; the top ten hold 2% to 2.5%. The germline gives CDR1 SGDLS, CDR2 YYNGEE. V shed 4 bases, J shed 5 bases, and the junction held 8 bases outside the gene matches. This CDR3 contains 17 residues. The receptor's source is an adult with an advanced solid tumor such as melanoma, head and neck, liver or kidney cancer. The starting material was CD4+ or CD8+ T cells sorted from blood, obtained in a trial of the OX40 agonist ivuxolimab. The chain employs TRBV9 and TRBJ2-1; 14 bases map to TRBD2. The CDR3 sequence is CASSPPGLAGGNNEQFF. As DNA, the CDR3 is TGTGCCAGCAGCCCCCCTGGACTAGCGGGAGGAAACAATGAGCAGTTCTTC.